The 30 T cell receptor beta chains given below trace back to one sample, sequenced in a study of blood T cell repertoires in COVID-19. The protocol was immunoSEQ multiplex PCR, while the TCRdb copy is restricted to in-frame clones and leaves out a portion. The sample includes under 500,000 clones, 80% to 90% of them seen just once. The material sequenced was PBMCs or T cells enriched from blood (not recorded which). The receptor set was obtained from a man aged 25 to 45 who had recovered from COVID-19.

The genes are TRBV19 and TRBJ1-5; tentative D call: TRBD1 (6 bases). This CDR3 has 16 residues. The V end lost 4 bases, the J end lost 3 bases, and 16 bases lay between the germline ends. Germline-derived CDR1 and CDR2 are LNHDA and SQIVND (reference sequence). The CDR3: CASSTQTGFVNQPQHF. The CDR3 DNA reads as TGTGCCAGTAGTACCCAGACAGGATTCGTCAATCAGCCCCAGCATTTT.

The chain recombines TRBV5-1 with TRBJ1-4; D remains unclear. V gave up 5 bases and J gave up 3 bases, with 11 bases separating them. The CDR3 is made up of 14 amino acids. Germline CDR1 reads SGHRS; CDR2 reads YFSETQ. CDR3: CASSSGMPNEKLFF. CDR3 DNA: TGCGCCAGCAGTTCAGGAATGCCTAATGAAAAACTGTTTTTT.

V is TRBV2 and J is TRBJ2-2, with 8 bases that match TRBD2. The germline V gene encodes CDR1 SNHLY and CDR2 FYNNEI. The CDR3 contains 15 residues. The ends lost 4 bases at V and 7 bases at J; junction bases unmatched: 8. The CDR3 reads CASSAERERNGELFF. The CDR3 bases are TGTGCCAGCAGTGCCGAGCGGGAGAGGAACGGGGAGCTGTTTTTT.

J is TRBJ2-7 and V is TRBV20-1, with TRBD2 identical over 7 bases. The ends lost 3 bases at V and 9 bases at J; junction bases unmatched: 8. CDR1 is DFQATT, CDR2 SNEGSKA, per germline (reference sequence). This CDR3 comprises 12 residues. In DNA, the CDR3 is TGCAGTGCTAGTCTAGCGGAGGAGGGGCAGTACTTC. Amino acid sequence: CSASLAEEGQYF.

This clone was found once. This chain links TRBV5-1 with TRBJ2-7; 8 nucleotides align to TRBD2. The CDR3 covers 16 residues. V lost 3 bases to trimming and J lost 1 base; unmatched junction nucleotides: 9. Germline CDR1 is SGHRS and CDR2 is YFSETQ. The DNA of the CDR3 is TGCGCCAGCAGCTCATTGGAGGCGGGAGGTTCCTACGAGCAGTACTTC. Encoded protein: CASSSLEAGGSYEQYF.

Here the CDR3 DNA reads TGTGCCAGCAGCTTTCGACTCGACACAGATACGCAGTATTTT. Its protein is CASSFRLDTDTQYF. This sequence joins TRBV5-4 and TRBJ2-3; D is ambiguous. CDR3 length: 14 residues. From germline, CDR1 is SGHNT and CDR2 YYREEE (reference sequence). The V end was cut by 2 bases, the J end by 2 bases, with 9 bases between.

The chain employs TRBV15 and TRBJ2-7, with D perhaps TRBD2 (6 bases). Germline lookup yields CDR1 LNHNV and CDR2 YYDKDF (reference sequence). Trimming removed 3 bases at V and 7 bases at J, with 19 bases between. The CDR3 covers 15 residues. Here the CDR3 DNA reads TGTGCCACCAGCAGTTCCGGGACTTCCCTACGGGAGCAGTACTTC. It codes for CATSSSGTSLREQYF. The whole variable domain, filled in from reference TRBV15 and TRBJ2-7, reads DAMVIQNPRYQVTQFGKPVTLSCSQTLNHNVMYWYQQKSSQAPKLLFHYYDKDFNNEADTPDNFQSRRPNTSFCFLDIRSPGLGDTAMYLCATSSSGTSLREQYFGPGTRLTVT.

CDR3 DNA sequence: TGTGCCACCAGTGATTTGCACAGCTACGAGCAGTACTTC. This sequence encodes CATSDLHSYEQYF. J is TRBJ2-7 and V is TRBV24-1, with D uncertain. The CDR3 is made up of 13 amino acids. Germline assignment: CDR1 KGHDR and CDR2 SFDVKD. V lost 0 bases and J lost 3, with 5 bases in between.

With regard to this clone: Germline is not matched at one junction end, which may reflect a read error. V and J are TRBV5-1 and TRBJ2-3; 9 bases are shared with TRBD2. Germline lookup yields CDR1 SGHRS and CDR2 YFSETQ. The CDR3 spans 12 residues. DNA for the CDR3: TGCGCCAGCAGCTTGATAGCGGGAGTTCCTATTTTT. Protein: CASSLIAGVPIF.

This sequence joins TRBV11-2 and TRBJ1-2, with D maybe TRBD1 (5 bases). Deletions cut 5 bases from V and 8 bases from J, with 18 bases between. Germline CDR1 and CDR2: SGHAT and FQNNGV. CDR3 size: 14 residues. The CDR3 spells CASSKTVTQFGYTF. The CDR3 nucleotides read TGTGCCAGCAGCAAGACAGTGACCCAGTTCGGCTACACCTTC.

The V call is TRBV28, the J call TRBJ2-7; TRBD2 might be the D (6 bases). The germline CDR1 and CDR2 sequences are MDHEN and SYDVKM. The V end was cut by 7 bases, the J end by 3 bases, with 16 bases between. The CDR3 spans 14 residues. The CDR3 protein is CASTLGPGGYEQYF. CDR3 sequence (DNA): TGTGCCAGCACCCTAGGACCCGGGGGCTACGAGCAGTACTTC.

The chain employs TRBV5-5 and TRBJ2-1, with 10 bases fitting TRBD2. V dropped 3 bases and J dropped 0; count of bases not matched to a gene: 9. Germline CDR1 is SGHKS and CDR2 is YYEKEE (reference sequence). The CDR3 totals 18 residues. In DNA form, the CDR3 reads TGTGCCAGCAGCTCGGATAGCGGGAGGCCGAGCTCCTACAATGAGCAGTTCTTC. This translates into CASSSDSGRPSSYNEQFF.

J is TRBJ2-3 and V is TRBV4-1; a weak D match, TRBD2 (5 bases). CDR3 length: 14 residues. With 0 bases removed from V and 8 bases from J, the gap between germline ends came to 12 bases. Germline lookup yields CDR1 MGHRA and CDR2 YSYEKL. For the CDR3, the DNA is TGCGCCAGCAGCCAAGAAGTCGGGGATTTTACGCAGTATTTT. Translation gives CASSQEVGDFTQYF.

The genes are TRBV6-5 and TRBJ1-1; 7 nucleotides match TRBD1. Germline V lookup: CDR1 MNHEY, CDR2 SVGAGI. The CDR3 has 14 residues. Trimming at V came to 6 bases and at J to 4 bases, leaving 8 bases not matched to a gene. In DNA form, the CDR3 reads TGTGCCAGCAGGGAGGGACAGTTCTTCACTGAAGCTTTCTTT. Protein sequence: CASREGQFFTEAFF.

This chain links TRBV10-1 with TRBJ2-7; 8 bases agree with TRBD2. The CDR3 totals 15 residues. V was pared by 3 bases and J by 0 bases, with 4 bases of the junction left unmatched. The V gene's germline CDR1 is WNHNN and CDR2 SYGVQD (reference sequence). The CDR3 DNA reads as TGCGCCAGCAGTGACTTACTAGCGGCCTCCTACGAGCAGTACTTC. This sequence encodes CASSDLLAASYEQYF.

This clone was counted once. The chain employs TRBV7-2 and TRBJ1-4; D is undetermined. V was clipped by 3 bases and J by 7 bases, with 6 bases between them. This CDR3 spans 12 amino acids. The germline V gene encodes CDR1 SGHTA and CDR2 FQGNSA. CDR3 sequence (DNA): TGTGCCAGCAGCTTCGTCGGTGAAAAACTGTTTTTT. It is translated as CASSFVGEKLFF.

The chain has TRBV5-1 and TRBJ1-1; the D is unclear. V was shortened by 0 bases and J by 1 base, with 13 bases between the two germline ends. This CDR3 has 16 amino acids. Germline V gene lookup returns CDR1 SGHRS and CDR2 YFSETQ. The CDR3 region is CASSLGVAGKNTEAFF. The CDR3 coding sequence is TGCGCCAGCAGCTTGGGGGTGGCCGGGAAGAACACTGAAGCTTTCTTT.

V gene TRBV30 combines with J gene TRBJ1-3; 8 bases are shared with TRBD1. Losses at the gene ends were 5 bases for V and 0 bases for J; bases not matched to a gene: 6. This CDR3 is 15 amino acids long. Germline V gene lookup returns CDR1 GTSNPN and CDR2 SVGIG (reference sequence). The CDR3 sequence is CAWATGASSGNTIYF. In DNA form, the CDR3 reads TGTGCCTGGGCGACAGGGGCCAGCTCTGGAAACACCATATATTTT.

The V call is TRBV28, the J call TRBJ2-1; TRBD2 matches at 7 bases. Germline loops: CDR1 MDHEN, CDR2 SYDVKM. There are 15 residues in the CDR3. V lost 4 bases to trimming and J lost 9 bases; unmatched junction nucleotides: 12. The CDR3 loop reads CASSSTSPRVGEQFF. In nucleotides, the CDR3 is TGTGCCAGCAGTTCGACTAGCCCCCGAGTGGGTGAGCAGTTCTTC.

The chain recombines TRBV15 with TRBJ1-2; D perhaps matches TRBD1 (5 bases). CDR3 length: 15 amino acids. From germline, CDR1 is LNHNV and CDR2 YYDKDF (reference sequence). Trimming removed 1 base at V and 6 bases at J, with 15 bases between. The CDR3 DNA reads TGTGCCACCAGCAGAGTAGGGGCGAGACATCATGGCTACACCTTC. Translation: CATSRVGARHHGYTF.

This clone was detected only a few times. The V and J genes are TRBV30 and TRBJ2-7; the D gene is possibly TRBD1 (7 bases). Germline V gene lookup returns CDR1 GTSNPN and CDR2 SVGIG (reference sequence). There are 14 residues in the CDR3. Trimming took off 1 base at V and 1 base at J, with 11 bases between the two ends. CDR3 protein: CAWSEAGGSYEQYF. CDR3 sequence (DNA): TGTGCCTGGAGTGAGGCAGGGGGGTCCTACGAGCAGTACTTC.

J is TRBJ2-7 and V is TRBV19; TRBD2 might be the D (5 bases). Trimming took 9 bases from V and 0 from J, leaving 15 bases between them. From germline, CDR1 is LNHDA and CDR2 SQIVND (reference sequence). The CDR3 spans 14 residues. The CDR3 loop reads CASSMRASSYEQYF. In nucleotides, the CDR3 is TGTGCCAGCTCGATGAGGGCGAGCTCCTACGAGCAGTACTTC.

The J gene is TRBJ1-5, the V gene TRBV2; tentative D call: TRBD1 (5 bases). The CDR3 contains 16 residues. CDR1 and CDR2 (germline): SNHLY, FYNNEI. V shed 4 bases and J shed 6 bases, with 19 bases lying between them. The CDR3 DNA sequence: TGTGCCAGCAGTGCCGAAGGGGTTGGGGGAGGTCAGCCCCAGCATTTT. It codes for CASSAEGVGGGQPQHF.

The rearrangement joins TRBV19 to TRBJ2-7, with D possibly TRBD2 on 5 matching bases. Trimming took off 4 bases at V and 9 bases at J, with 22 bases between the two ends. Germline assignment: CDR1 LNHDA and CDR2 SQIVND (reference sequence). The CDR3 has 15 residues. The CDR3 coding sequence is TGTGCCAGTAGTAACCACGTTCAAGTTGGGGAGCGGCAGTACTTC. Translation: CASSNHVQVGERQYF.

The chain recombines TRBV6-5 with TRBJ2-1; TRBD2 might be the D (7 bases). The CDR3 runs 14 residues. Germline V lookup: CDR1 MNHEY, CDR2 SVGAGI. The germline V and J ends were trimmed by 2 bases and 7 bases, with 12 bases remaining between them. The CDR3 here is CASSYGGALNEQFF. The CDR3 coding sequence is TGTGCCAGCAGTTACGGGGGGGCCTTGAATGAGCAGTTCTTC.

The chain couples TRBV5-1 to TRBJ2-1, with 10 bases matching TRBD1. V shed 0 bases, J shed 6 bases, and the junction held 3 bases outside the gene matches. The germline V gene has CDR1 SGHRS and CDR2 YFSETQ. The CDR3 length is 15 residues. The CDR3 is CASSLGQGAINEQFF. The CDR3 coding sequence is TGCGCCAGCAGCTTGGGACAGGGGGCGATCAATGAGCAGTTCTTC.

A single count supports this clone. The rearrangement joins TRBV3-1 (or the pseudogene TRBV3-2) to TRBJ2-7; D uncertain. Trimming stripped 2 bases from V and 2 bases from J, with 10 bases between. Per the germline V gene, CDR1 is LGHDT and CDR2 is YNNKEL (reference sequence). The CDR3 consists of 14 residues. This chain's CDR3 is CASSQSRFTYEQYF. In DNA form, the CDR3 reads TGTGCCAGCAGCCAATCCAGGTTTACCTACGAGCAGTACTTC.

The chain couples TRBV11-2 to TRBJ2-1, with 9 bases lining up with TRBD2. V was clipped by 4 bases and J by 12 bases; unmatched bases: 13. Germline V gene lookup returns CDR1 SGHAT and CDR2 FQNNGV. This CDR3 is built from 15 residues. In nucleotides, the CDR3 is TGTGCCAGCAGCTCGTCGACTAGCGGCCAGGGTGGGCAGTTCTTC. As protein: CASSSSTSGQGGQFF. Drawing the rest from reference TRBV11-2 and TRBJ2-1, the complete variable domain is EAGVAQSPRYKIIEKRQSVAFWCNPISGHATLYWYQQILGQGPKLLIQFQNNGVVDDSQLPKDRFSAERLKGVDSTLKIQPAKLEDSAVYLCASSSSTSGQGGQFFGPGTRLTVL.

In regard to this clone: Additional DNA sequences in this sample encode the identical CDR3. This chain joins TRBV11-3 and TRBJ2-3; 7 bases agree with TRBD1. V trimming: 1 base; J trimming: 4 bases; junction bases outside the gene matches: 5. This CDR3 spans 15 amino acids. Germline V gives CDR1 SGHNT, CDR2 YENEEA. CDR3 protein: CASSLGQGSADTQYF. CDR3 sequence (DNA): TGTGCCAGCAGCTTAGGACAGGGTTCAGCAGATACGCAGTATTTT.

This chain connects TRBV16 to TRBJ1-1; a weak D match, TRBD1 (5 bases). Trimming cost V 0 bases and J 6 bases, with 8 bases left between them. The CDR3 is made up of 13 amino acids. CDR1 and CDR2 (germline): KGHSY, FQNENV. The CDR3 nucleotides read TGTGCCAGCAGCCAATCCGGAGGGGCTGAAGCTTTCTTT. Residues: CASSQSGGAEAFF. The complete variable domain, with remaining parts taken from reference TRBV16 and TRBJ1-1, reads GEEVAQTPKHLVRGEGQKAKLYCAPIKGHSYVFWYQQVLKNEFKFLISFQNENVFDETGMPKERFSAKCLPNSPCSLEIQATKLEDSAVYFCASSQSGGAEAFFGQGTRLTVV.